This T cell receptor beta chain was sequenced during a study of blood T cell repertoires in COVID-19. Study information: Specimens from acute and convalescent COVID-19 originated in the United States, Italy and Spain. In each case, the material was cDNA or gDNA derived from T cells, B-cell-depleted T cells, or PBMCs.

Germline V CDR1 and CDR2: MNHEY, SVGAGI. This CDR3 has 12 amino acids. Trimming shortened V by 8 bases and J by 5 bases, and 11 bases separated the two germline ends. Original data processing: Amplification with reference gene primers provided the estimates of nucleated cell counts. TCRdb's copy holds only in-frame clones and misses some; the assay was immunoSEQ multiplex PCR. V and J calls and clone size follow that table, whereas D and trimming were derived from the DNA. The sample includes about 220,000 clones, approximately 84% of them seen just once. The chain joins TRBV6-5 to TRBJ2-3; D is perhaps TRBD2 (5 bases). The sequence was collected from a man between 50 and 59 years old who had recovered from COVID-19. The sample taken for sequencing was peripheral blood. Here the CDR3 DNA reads TGTGCCAGCCCTAGCCTAGGAGATACGCAGTATTTT. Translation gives CASPSLGDTQYF.